This TCR beta chain was captured in a study of T-cell memory formation after mild COVID-19. The germline V gene has CDR1 SGDLS and CDR2 YYNGEE. V dropped 2 bases and J dropped 3 bases, with 5 bases sitting between them. This CDR3 is 12 amino acids long. TCRdb itself ran the 5' RACE reads through MiXCR, one entry per CDR3 protein. The table has 410,000 or so distinct CDR3 sequences, roughly a quarter seen once. This clonotype was counted between two and nine times. The sequencing sample was made of PBMCs or a T cell subset sorted from them (not recorded which). This clonotype was obtained from an adult woman who had mild COVID-19 (a few samples of this study predate the infection). Cell type and time point are not known. This chain uses TRBV9 with TRBJ1-2; the D gene is possibly TRBD1 (5 bases). The CDR3 DNA follows: TGTGCCAGCAGCGTCAGGGACTATGGCTACACCTTC. Protein: CASSVRDYGYTF. The full variable domain, rest sourced from reference TRBV9 and TRBJ1-2, is DSGVTQTPKHLITATGQRVTLRCSPRSGDLSVYWYQQSLDQGLQFLIQYYNGEERAKGNILERFSAQQFPDLHSELNLSSLELGDSALYFCASSVRDYGYTFGSGTRLTVV.